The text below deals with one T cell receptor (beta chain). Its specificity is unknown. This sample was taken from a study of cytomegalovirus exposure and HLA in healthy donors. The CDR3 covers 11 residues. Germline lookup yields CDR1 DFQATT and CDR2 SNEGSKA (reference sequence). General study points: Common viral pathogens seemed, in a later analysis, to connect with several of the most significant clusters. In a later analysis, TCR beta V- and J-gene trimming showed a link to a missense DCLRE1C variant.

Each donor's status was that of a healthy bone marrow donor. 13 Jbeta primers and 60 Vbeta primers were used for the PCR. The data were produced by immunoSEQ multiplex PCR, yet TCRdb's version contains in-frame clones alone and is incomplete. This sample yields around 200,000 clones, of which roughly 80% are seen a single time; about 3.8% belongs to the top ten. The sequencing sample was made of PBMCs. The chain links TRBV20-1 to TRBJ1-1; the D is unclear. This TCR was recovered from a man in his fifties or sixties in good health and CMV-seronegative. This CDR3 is CRITENTEAFF. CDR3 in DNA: TGCAGAATTACAGAGAACACTGAAGCTTTCTTT.